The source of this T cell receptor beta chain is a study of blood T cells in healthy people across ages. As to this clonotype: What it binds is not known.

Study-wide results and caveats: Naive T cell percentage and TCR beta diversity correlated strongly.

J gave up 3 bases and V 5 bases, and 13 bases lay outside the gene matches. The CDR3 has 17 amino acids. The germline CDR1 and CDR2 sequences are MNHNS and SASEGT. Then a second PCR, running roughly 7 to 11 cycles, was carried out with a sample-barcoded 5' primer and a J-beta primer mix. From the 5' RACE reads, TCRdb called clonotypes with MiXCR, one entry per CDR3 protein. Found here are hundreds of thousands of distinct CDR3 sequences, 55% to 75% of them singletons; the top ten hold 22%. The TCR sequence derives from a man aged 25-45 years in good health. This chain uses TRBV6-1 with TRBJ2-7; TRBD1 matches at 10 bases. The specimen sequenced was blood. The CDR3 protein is CASSPHIPDRGLYEQYF. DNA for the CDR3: TGTGCCAGCAGTCCCCACATACCTGACAGGGGGCTCTACGAGCAGTACTTC.